This T cell receptor beta chain was sequenced for a study of long-term antiretroviral therapy in people with HIV. Each donor provided at least one pre-ART PBMC sample and at least two post-ART PBMC samples. Treatment for every participant with HIV took place in the United States. A v3.0 immunoSEQ assay was performed at survey level. Sequencing efforts were directed toward 40,000-50,000 T-cell genomes per sample. Clones were read by immunoSEQ multiplex PCR, and TCRdb kept only the in-frame ones, dropping some. The profile covers 20,000 to 30,000 clones, with 79% appearing a single time and less than 12% taken by the ten largest. The V gene end was trimmed by 8 bases and the J gene end by 9 bases; junction bases not matched to a gene: 10. This CDR3 contains 14 residues. CDR1 LNHDA and CDR2 SQIVND come from the germline V gene (reference sequence).

The gene calls are TRBV19 and TRBJ2-1; 10 bases fit TRBD1. The clonotype was recovered from a woman aged 35 to 49 with HIV. Source: unsorted PBMCs, taken 1.2 years after starting antiretroviral therapy. The CDR3 sequence is CASGDRGRYSEQFF. DNA for the CDR3: TGTGCCAGTGGCGACAGGGGGCGGTATTCTGAGCAGTTCTTC.